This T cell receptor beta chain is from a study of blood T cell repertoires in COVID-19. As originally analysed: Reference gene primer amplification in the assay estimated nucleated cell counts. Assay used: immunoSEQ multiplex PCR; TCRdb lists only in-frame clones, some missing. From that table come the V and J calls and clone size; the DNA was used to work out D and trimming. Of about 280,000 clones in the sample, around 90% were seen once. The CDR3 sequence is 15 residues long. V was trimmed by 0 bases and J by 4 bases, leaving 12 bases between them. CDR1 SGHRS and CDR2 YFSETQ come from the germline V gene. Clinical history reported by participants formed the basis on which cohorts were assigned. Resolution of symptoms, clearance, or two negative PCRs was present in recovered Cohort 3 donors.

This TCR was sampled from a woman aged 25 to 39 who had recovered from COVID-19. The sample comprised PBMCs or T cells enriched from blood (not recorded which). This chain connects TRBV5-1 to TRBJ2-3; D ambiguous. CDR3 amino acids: CASSLETGRADTQYF. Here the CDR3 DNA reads TGCGCCAGCAGCTTGGAAACGGGTAGAGCAGATACGCAGTATTTT.